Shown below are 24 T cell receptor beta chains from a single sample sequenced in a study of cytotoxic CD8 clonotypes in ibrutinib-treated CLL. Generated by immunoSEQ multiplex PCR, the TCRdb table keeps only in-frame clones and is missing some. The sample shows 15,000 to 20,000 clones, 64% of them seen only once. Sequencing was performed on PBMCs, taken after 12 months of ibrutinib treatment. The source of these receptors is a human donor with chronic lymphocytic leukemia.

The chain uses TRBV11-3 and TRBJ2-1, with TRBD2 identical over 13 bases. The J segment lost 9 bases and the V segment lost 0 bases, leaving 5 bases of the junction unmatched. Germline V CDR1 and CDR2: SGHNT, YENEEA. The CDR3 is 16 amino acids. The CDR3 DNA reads TGTGCCAGCAGCTTAGATGGGACTAGCGGGACGTTTGAGCAGTTCTTC. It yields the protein CASSLDGTSGTFEQFF.

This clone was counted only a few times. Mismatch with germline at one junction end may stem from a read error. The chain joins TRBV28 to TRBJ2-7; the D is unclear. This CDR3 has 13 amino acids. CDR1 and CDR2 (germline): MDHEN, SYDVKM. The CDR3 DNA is TGTGCCAGCAGCGTAGAGGTATTGTACGAGCTGCACTTC. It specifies CASSVEVLYELHF.

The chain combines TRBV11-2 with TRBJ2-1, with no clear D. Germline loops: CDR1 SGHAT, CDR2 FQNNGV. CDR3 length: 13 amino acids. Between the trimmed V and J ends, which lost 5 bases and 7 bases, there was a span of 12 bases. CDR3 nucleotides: TGTGCCAGCAGCCCGGACCCCTTGAATGAGCAGTTCTTC. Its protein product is CASSPDPLNEQFF.

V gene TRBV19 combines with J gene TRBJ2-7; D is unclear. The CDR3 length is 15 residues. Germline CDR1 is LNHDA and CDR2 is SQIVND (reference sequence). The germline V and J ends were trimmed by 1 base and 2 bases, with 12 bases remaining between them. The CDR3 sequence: CASSIGLDGAYEQYF. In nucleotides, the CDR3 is TGTGCCAGTAGTATAGGCCTGGACGGAGCCTACGAGCAGTACTTC.

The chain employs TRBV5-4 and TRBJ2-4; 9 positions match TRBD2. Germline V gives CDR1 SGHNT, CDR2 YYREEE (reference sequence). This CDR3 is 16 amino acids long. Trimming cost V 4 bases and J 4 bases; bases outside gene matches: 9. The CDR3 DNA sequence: TGTGCCAGCAGCCGCCACGGCGGGGGGGAGAAAAACATTCAGTACTTC. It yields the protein CASSRHGGGEKNIQYF.

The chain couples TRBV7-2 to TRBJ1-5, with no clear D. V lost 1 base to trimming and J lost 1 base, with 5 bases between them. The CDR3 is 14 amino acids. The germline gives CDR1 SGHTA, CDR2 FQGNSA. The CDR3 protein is CASSLVDSNQPQHF. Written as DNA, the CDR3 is TGTGCCAGCAGCTTAGTAGACAGCAATCAGCCCCAGCATTTT.

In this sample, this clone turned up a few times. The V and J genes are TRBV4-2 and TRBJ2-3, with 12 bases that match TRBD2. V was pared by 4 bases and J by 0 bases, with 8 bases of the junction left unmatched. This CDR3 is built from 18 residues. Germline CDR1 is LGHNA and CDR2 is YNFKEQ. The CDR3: CASSRGLAGLSSTDTQYF. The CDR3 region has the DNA TGTGCCAGCAGCCGAGGACTAGCGGGACTGTCTAGCACAGATACGCAGTATTTT.

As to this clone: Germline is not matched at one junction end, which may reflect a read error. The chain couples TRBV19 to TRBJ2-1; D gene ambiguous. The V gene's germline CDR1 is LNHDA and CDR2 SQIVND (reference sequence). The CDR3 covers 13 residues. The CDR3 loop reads CASSLDWGNEQFF. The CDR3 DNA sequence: TGTGCCAGTAGTCTAGATTGGGGTAATGAGCAGTTCTTC.

The CDR3 protein is CASRSGPQNTEAFF. DNA of the CDR3: TGCGCCAGCAGATCTGGCCCCCAGAACACTGAAGCTTTCTTT. This sequence joins TRBV5-1 and TRBJ1-1; no firm D call. Germline V lookup: CDR1 SGHRS, CDR2 YFSETQ. This CDR3 has 14 amino acids. V was cut by 5 bases and J by 1 base, with 12 bases left in between.

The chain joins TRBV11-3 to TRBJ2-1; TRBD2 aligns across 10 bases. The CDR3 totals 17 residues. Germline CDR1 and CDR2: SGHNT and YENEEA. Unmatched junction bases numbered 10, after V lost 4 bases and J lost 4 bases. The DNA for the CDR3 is TGTGCCAGCAGCTCCGAGCCGGCTAGCGGGAGTTACAATGAGCAGTTCTTC. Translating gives CASSSEPASGSYNEQFF.

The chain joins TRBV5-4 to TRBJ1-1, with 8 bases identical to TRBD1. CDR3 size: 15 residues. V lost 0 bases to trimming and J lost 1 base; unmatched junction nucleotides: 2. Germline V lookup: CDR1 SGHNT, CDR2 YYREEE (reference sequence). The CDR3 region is CASSLADRENTEAFF. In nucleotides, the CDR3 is TGTGCCAGCAGCTTGGCGGACAGGGAGAACACTGAAGCTTTCTTT.

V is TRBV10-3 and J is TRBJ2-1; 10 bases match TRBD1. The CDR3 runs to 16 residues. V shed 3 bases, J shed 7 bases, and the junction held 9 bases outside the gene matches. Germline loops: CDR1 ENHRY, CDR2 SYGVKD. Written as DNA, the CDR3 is TGTGCCATCAGTGACACGACCGGGACAGGGGCAAATGAGCAGTTCTTC. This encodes CAISDTTGTGANEQFF.

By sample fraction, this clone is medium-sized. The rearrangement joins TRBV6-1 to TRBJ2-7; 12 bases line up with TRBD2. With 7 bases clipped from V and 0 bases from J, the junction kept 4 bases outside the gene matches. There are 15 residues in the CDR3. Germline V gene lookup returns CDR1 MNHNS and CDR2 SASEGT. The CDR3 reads CASTKTSGSSYEQYF. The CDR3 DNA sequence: TGTGCCAGCACTAAGACTAGCGGGAGCTCCTACGAGCAGTACTTC.

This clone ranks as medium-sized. CDR3 in amino acids: CASSPPNHRTGYYEQYF. The CDR3 DNA reads TGTGCCAGCAGCCCCCCAAATCACCGGACAGGCTACTACGAGCAGTACTTC. The chain couples TRBV2 to TRBJ2-7; 7 bases are shared with TRBD1. The trim removed 6 bases at V and 3 bases at J, leaving 17 bases unmatched. There are 17 residues in the CDR3. Germline CDR1 is SNHLY and CDR2 is FYNNEI. Full variable domain (outside the CDR3, taken from reference TRBV2 and TRBJ2-7): EPEVTQTPSHQVTQMGQEVILRCVPISNHLYFYWYRQILGQKVEFLVSFYNNEISEKSEIFDDQFSVERPDGSNFTLKIRSTKLEDSAMYFCASSPPNHRTGYYEQYFGPGTRLTVT.

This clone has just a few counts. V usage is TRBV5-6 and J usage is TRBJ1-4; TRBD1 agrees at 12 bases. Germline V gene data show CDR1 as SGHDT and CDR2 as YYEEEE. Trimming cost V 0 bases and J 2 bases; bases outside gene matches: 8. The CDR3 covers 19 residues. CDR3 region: CASSLGRDRGRGTNEKLFF. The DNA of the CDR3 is TGTGCCAGCAGCTTGGGCCGGGACAGGGGGCGCGGGACTAATGAAAAACTGTTTTTT.

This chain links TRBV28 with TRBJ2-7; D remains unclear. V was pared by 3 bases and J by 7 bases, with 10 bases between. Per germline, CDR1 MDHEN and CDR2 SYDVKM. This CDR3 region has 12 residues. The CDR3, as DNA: TGTGCCAGCAGTTTTTATGAAGAGGAGCAGTACTTC. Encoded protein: CASSFYEEEQYF.

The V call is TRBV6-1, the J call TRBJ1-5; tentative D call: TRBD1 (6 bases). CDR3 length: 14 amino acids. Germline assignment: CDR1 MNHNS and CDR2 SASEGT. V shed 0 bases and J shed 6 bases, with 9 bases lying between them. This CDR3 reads CASSEAGGGQPQHF. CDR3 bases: TGTGCCAGCAGTGAAGCGGGAGGGGGTCAGCCCCAGCATTTT.

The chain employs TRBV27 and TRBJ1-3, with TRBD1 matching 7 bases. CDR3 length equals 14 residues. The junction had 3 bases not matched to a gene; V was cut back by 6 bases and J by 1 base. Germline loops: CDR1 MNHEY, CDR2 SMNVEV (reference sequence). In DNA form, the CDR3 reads TGTGCCAGCAGCAGGGGGGGGTCTGGAAACACCATATATTTT. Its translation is CASSRGGSGNTIYF.

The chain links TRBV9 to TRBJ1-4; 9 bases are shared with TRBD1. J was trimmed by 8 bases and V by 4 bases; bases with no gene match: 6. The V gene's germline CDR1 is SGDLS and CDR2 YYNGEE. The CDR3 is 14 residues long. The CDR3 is CASSLDRGGEKLFF. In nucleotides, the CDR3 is TGTGCCAGCAGCTTGGACAGGGGTGGGGAAAAACTGTTTTTT.

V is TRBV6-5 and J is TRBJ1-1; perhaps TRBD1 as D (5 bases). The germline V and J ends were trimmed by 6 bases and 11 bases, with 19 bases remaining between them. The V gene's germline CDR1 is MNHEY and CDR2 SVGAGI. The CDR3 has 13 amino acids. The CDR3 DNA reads TGTGCCAGCAGCCTAGACAGCATCAACAGGGCTTTCTTT. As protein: CASSLDSINRAFF.

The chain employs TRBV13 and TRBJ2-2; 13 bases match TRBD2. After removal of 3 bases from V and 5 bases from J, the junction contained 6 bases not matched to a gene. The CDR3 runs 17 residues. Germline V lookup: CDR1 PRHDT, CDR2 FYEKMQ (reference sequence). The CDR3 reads CASSFRLAGGVTGELFF. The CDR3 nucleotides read TGTGCCAGCAGCTTCAGACTAGCGGGAGGAGTTACCGGGGAGCTGTTTTTT.

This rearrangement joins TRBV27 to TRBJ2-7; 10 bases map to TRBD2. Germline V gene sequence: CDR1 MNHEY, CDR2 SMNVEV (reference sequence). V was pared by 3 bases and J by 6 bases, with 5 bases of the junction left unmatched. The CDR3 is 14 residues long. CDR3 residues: CASSFSGRAPEQYF. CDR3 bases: TGTGCCAGCAGTTTCAGCGGGAGGGCCCCCGAGCAGTACTTC.

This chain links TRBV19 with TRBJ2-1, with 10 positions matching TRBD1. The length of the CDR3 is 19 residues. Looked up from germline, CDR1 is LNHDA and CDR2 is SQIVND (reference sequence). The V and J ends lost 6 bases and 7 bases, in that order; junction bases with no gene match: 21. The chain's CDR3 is CASRGTGAARPEFWNEQFF. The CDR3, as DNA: TGTGCCAGTAGGGGGACAGGGGCGGCCCGACCGGAATTCTGGAATGAGCAGTTCTTC.

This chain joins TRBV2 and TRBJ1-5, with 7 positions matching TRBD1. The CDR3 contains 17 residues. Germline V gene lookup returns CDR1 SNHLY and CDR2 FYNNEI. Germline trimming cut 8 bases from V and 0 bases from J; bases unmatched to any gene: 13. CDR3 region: CASSVQGLVGSNQPQHF. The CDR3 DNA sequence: TGTGCCAGCTCGGTACAGGGGCTAGTTGGTAGCAATCAGCCCCAGCATTTT.